The clone carrying this TCR beta chain appeared a few times. Its antigen is unknown. These data come from a study of T cells after yellow fever vaccination. Findings and limits, study-wide: Abundant clonotypes from the bulk population could have been carried over as contaminants into FACS-sorted repertoires. Peak timing came faster in the weaker secondary response, day 5 versus 15.

The CDR3 has 14 residues. Trimming cost V 7 bases and J 0 bases, with 10 bases left between them. Each CDR3 protein is one row after TCRdb ran MiXCR on the 5' RACE reads. Seen here are 300,000 to 400,000 distinct CDR3 sequences, roughly 8.4% observed once, and the top ten hold approximately 15%. The starting material was PBMCs, obtained approximately 40 days after the first yellow fever vaccination. This clonotype was sampled from a man aged 18 to 29 who received the YFV17D yellow fever vaccine. The chain is built from TRBV12-3 or TRBV12-4 and TRBJ2-1; possibly TRBD2 for D (6 bases). The CDR3, as DNA: TGTGCCAGCACCCCCGGGGGCTCCTACAATGAGCAGTTCTTC. It yields the protein CASTPGGSYNEQFF.